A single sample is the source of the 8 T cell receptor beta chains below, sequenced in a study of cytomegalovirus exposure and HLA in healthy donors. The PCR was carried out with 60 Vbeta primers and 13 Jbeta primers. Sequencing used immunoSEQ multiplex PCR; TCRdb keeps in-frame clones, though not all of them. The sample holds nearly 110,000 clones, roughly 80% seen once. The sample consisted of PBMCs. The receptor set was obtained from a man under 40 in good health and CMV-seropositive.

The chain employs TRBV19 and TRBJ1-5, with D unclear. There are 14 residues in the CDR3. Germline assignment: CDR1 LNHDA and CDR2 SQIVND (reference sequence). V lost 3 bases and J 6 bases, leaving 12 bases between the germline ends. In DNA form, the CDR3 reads TGTGCCAGTAGTATTGAAGGAGCAAGTCAGCCCCAGCATTTT. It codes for CASSIEGASQPQHF.

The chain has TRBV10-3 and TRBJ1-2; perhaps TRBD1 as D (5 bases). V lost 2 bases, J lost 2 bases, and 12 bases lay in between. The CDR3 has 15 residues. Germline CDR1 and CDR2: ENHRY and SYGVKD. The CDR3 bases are TGTGCCATCAGTGAGCCCTTGGGGGGGAACTATGGCTACACCTTC. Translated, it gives CAISEPLGGNYGYTF.

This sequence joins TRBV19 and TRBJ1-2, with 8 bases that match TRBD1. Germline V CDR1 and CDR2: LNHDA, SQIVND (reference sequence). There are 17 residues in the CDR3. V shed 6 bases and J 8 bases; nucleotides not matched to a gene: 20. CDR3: CASSLDRGVGVSRGYTF. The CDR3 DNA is TGTGCCAGTAGCCTCGACAGGGGTGTCGGGGTTAGTAGAGGCTACACCTTC.

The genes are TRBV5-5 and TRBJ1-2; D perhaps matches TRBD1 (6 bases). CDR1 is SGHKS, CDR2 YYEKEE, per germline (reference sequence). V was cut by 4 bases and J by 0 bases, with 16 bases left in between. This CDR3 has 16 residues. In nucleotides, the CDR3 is TGTGCCAGCAGCCGGGAACAGGGAAGGGCTAACTATGGCTACACCTTC. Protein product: CASSREQGRANYGYTF. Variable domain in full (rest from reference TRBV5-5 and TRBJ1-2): DAGVTQSPTHLIKTRGQQVTLRCSPISGHKSVSWYQQVLGQGPQFIFQYYEKEERGRGNFPDRFSARQFPNYSSELNVNALLLGDSALYLCASSREQGRANYGYTFGSGTRLTVV.

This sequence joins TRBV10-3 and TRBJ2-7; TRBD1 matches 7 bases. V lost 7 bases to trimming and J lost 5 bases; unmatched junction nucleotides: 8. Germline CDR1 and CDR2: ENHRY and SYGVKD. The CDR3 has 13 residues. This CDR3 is CAIKPGQTHEQYF. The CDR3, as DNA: TGTGCCATCAAGCCGGGACAGACACACGAGCAGTACTTC.

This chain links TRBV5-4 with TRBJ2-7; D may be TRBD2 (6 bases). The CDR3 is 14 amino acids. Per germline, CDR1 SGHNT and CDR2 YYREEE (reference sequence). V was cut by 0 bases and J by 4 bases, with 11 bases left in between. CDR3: CASSLGGDLYEQYF. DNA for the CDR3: TGTGCCAGCAGCTTGGGGGGGGATCTATACGAGCAGTACTTC.

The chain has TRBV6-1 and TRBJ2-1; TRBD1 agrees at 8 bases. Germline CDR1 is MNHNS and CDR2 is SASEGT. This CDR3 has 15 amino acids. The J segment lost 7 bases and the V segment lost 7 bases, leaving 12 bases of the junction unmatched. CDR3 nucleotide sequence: TGTGCCAGCACCCCCCCAGGGGGCAAGGGGAATGAGCAGTTCTTC. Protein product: CASTPPGGKGNEQFF.

The CDR3 DNA reads TGTGCCAGCGTCCCCCTCCAGGGCTTAAACACTGAAGCTTTCTTT. Translated, it gives CASVPLQGLNTEAFF. This chain connects TRBV11-3 to TRBJ1-1; perhaps TRBD1 as D (5 bases). Germline V lookup: CDR1 SGHNT, CDR2 YENEEA. Trimming shortened V by 8 bases and J by 2 bases, and 18 bases separated the two germline ends. The CDR3 runs to 15 residues.